The rows below give T cell receptor beta chains drawn from one sample of a study of blood T cell repertoires in COVID-19. Repertoires were generated with immunoSEQ multiplex PCR, while TCRdb's copy carries only in-frame clones and drops some. The data show tens of thousands of clones, 75% to 90% seen once. Input material: peripheral blood. These receptors originate from a human donor in a cohort sampled during active COVID-19. CDR3s include the opening cysteine and the closing phenylalanine or tryptophan. Fields, in order: D gene, V gene, J gene, clone size, CDR3 DNA, CDR3 protein. D genes are given only for firm matches. Clone size, where shown, is once, few, many, or a class for clones that have expanded.

TRBD2	TRBV11-1	TRBJ2-2	-	TGTGCCAGCAGCCCCCGACTAGCTGGCACCGGGGAGCTGTTTTTT	CASSPRLAGTGELFF
TRBD2	TRBV10-2	TRBJ2-3	-	TGCGCCAGCAAACTAGCGGGGGGCCACACAGATACGCAGTATTTT	CASKLAGGHTDTQYF
TRBD1	TRBV19	TRBJ1-2	-	TGTGCCAGTAGGCCGGGACAGGAACGGTATGGCTACACCTTC	CASRPGQERYGYTF
-	TRBV7-6	TRBJ2-3	-	TGTGCCAGCAGCCCCCCTGCAGGGGTGGGGGATACGCAGTATTTT	CASSPPAGVGDTQYF
-	TRBV15	TRBJ2-1	-	TGTGCCACCAGCAGAGGACGAGGGCCCTCCAATGAGCAGTTCTTC	CATSRGRGPSNEQFF
TRBD1	TRBV11-3	TRBJ2-1	-	TGTGCCAGCAGCTTAGGACGACAGGGTCGTCCTAGCAATGAGCAGTTCTTC	CASSLGRQGRPSNEQFF
-	TRBV6-5	TRBJ1-6	-	TGTGCCAGCAGTTACTCGGCAGGCGCTAATTCACCCCTCCACTTT	CASSYSAGANSPLHF
TRBD2	TRBV6-1	TRBJ2-1	-	TGTGCCAGCAGTGAGGCGGGGGGCGTCGATGAGCAGTTCTTC	CASSEAGGVDEQFF
TRBD1	TRBV7-9	TRBJ1-5	few	TGTGCCAGCAGCTTCTATAACGGACAGGGCACCGATCAGCCCCAGCATTTT	CASSFYNGQGTDQPQHF
-	TRBV6-6	TRBJ2-2	-	TGTGCCAGCAGTTACTCCTACACCGGGGAGCTGTTTTTT	CASSYSYTGELFF
-	TRBV11-1	TRBJ2-2	-	TGTGCCAGCAGCTTAAACAGTCCCACCGGGGAGCTGTTTTTT	CASSLNSPTGELFF
TRBD2	TRBV18	TRBJ2-1	-	TGTGCCAGCTCACCATCTCGGGGGGGCAATGAGCAGTTCTTC	CASSPSRGGNEQFF
TRBD1	TRBV5-1	TRBJ2-7	-	TGCGCCAGCAGCTTGAGACAGGGGGCAGACGAGCAGTACTTC	CASSLRQGADEQYF
-	TRBV20-1	TRBJ1-1	once	TGCAGTGCTAGGGGGGGGACTGAAGCTTTCTTT	CSARGGTEAFF
-	TRBV6-1	TRBJ1-3	-	TGTGCCAGCCGGTCTGGAGGCACCATATATTTT	CASRSGGTIYF
TRBD2	TRBV5-4	TRBJ2-3	-	TGTGCCAGCAGCCCGGGACTAGCGCGCACAGATACGCAGTATTTT	CASSPGLARTDTQYF
-	TRBV9	TRBJ2-3	-	TGTGCCAGCAGCGCTTCCCCTGGGGGGGGCCTGACAGATACGCAGTATTTT	CASSASPGGGLTDTQYF
-	TRBV19	TRBJ2-7	-	TGTGCCAGTAGTATGACAGTTCAGAGCTCCTACGAGCAGTACTTC	CASSMTVQSSYEQYF
-	TRBV21-1	TRBJ2-5	-	TGTGCCAGCAGCAAAGTCGGCAGGCAAGAGACCCAGTACTTC	CASSKVGRQETQYF
-	TRBV10-2	TRBJ1-6	-	TGCGCCAGCAGTGAGTTAGGCAGGGGTTCACCCCTCCACTTT	CASSELGRGSPLHF
-	TRBV6-5	TRBJ1-2	once	TGTGCCAGCAGTCAGGGATCTGGCTACACCTTC	CASSQGSGYTF
-	TRBV9	TRBJ2-7	-	TGTGCCAGCAGCGTGGGTAGGAACAGGGTCGACGAGCAGTACTTC	CASSVGRNRVDEQYF
TRBD1	TRBV6-6	TRBJ2-7	-	TGTGCCAGCAGGGCCACTCACAGGGGGTCCTACGAGCAGTACTTC	CASRATHRGSYEQYF
-	TRBV24-1	TRBJ1-1	-	TGTGCCACCAGTGCTTCGGGGTCCGCTGAAGCTTTCTTT	CATSASGSAEAFF
TRBD1	TRBV5-4	TRBJ1-6	-	TGTGCCAGCAGATGGGACAGGGATTCACCCCTCCACTTT	CASRWDRDSPLHF
TRBD1	TRBV6-5	TRBJ1-5	-	TGTGCCAGCAGCCGCGGACAGGGGGTGGGTCAGCCCCAGCATTTT	CASSRGQGVGQPQHF
TRBD2	TRBV25-1	TRBJ2-1	-	TGTGCCAGCAGTGAACGGACTAGCGGGGGGGCCAGCTACAATGAGCAGTTCTTC	CASSERTSGGASYNEQFF
TRBD2	TRBV24-1	TRBJ2-3	-	TGTGCCACCAGTGATCGGACTAGCGGGGACTACACAGATACGCAGTATTTT	CATSDRTSGDYTDTQYF
TRBD1	TRBV28	TRBJ2-5	-	TGTGCCAGTCGTGGGACAGCCCAAGAGACCCAGTACTTC	CASRGTAQETQYF
-	TRBV6-5	TRBJ1-2	-	TGTGCCAGCAGACGTATTTCAGACTATGGCTACACCTTC	CASRRISDYGYTF
TRBD2	TRBV7-2	TRBJ2-7	-	TGTGCCAGCAGCTTATTAGGGAGGGACTACGAGCAGTACTTC	CASSLLGRDYEQYF
-	TRBV2	TRBJ2-7	once	TGTGCCAGCAGTGAAGCCTTTTCCGGTACAGGGCGCTACGAGCAGTACTTC	CASSEAFSGTGRYEQYF
-	TRBV28	TRBJ2-7	-	TGTGCCAGCTACTCCGGGACAACCTCCTACGAGCAGTACTTC	CASYSGTTSYEQYF
TRBD1	TRBV6-5	TRBJ2-3	-	TGTGCCAGCGGGACAGCAGATACGCAGTATTTT	CASGTADTQYF
-	TRBV11-2	TRBJ2-2	once	TGTGCCAGCAGCTCCGGGAGCGCCGGGGAGCTGTTTTTT	CASSSGSAGELFF
-	TRBV30	TRBJ2-5	few	TGTGCCTGGAGTAAAACTAGCAGACAAGAGACCCAGTACTTC	CAWSKTSRQETQYF
-	TRBV4-1	TRBJ2-1	-	TGCGCCAGCAGCCACCTTTCCTACAATGAGCAGTTCTTC	CASSHLSYNEQFF
TRBD2	TRBV5-1	TRBJ2-3	-	TGCGCCAGCAGCTTGGAGGCGGGGGTCACAGATACGCAGTATTTT	CASSLEAGVTDTQYF
-	TRBV13	TRBJ1-1	few	TGTGCCAGCAGCTTAGACAGTCGTGAAGCTTTCTTT	CASSLDSREAFF
TRBD2	TRBV10-1	TRBJ2-5	-	TGCGCCAGCAGTGAGTCATTTTCCGGGGGGCAAGAGACCCAGTACTTC	CASSESFSGGQETQYF
-	TRBV7-8	TRBJ1-2	once	TGTGCCAGCAGCCCAAGGACAGAAGGTGCCCGTGGCTACACCTTC	CASSPRTEGARGYTF
TRBD1	TRBV5-1	TRBJ2-3	-	TGCGCCAGCAGCCCGGAGACAGGGTCCCTAGATACGCAGTATTTT	CASSPETGSLDTQYF
TRBD1	TRBV15	TRBJ1-5	-	TGTGCCACCAGCAGATGGGGACAGGGGGTAAGCAATCAGCCCCAGCATTTT	CATSRWGQGVSNQPQHF
TRBD1	TRBV6-5	TRBJ1-2	once	TGTGCCAGCAGGGGGACAGGCGGAGATGGCTACACCTTC	CASRGTGGDGYTF
-	TRBV5-1	TRBJ2-1	-	TGCGCCAGCAGCTTGGGGCGGAATACCTTCTCCTACAATGAGCAGTTCTTC	CASSLGRNTFSYNEQFF